The TCR beta chain described here comes from a study of cytomegalovirus exposure and HLA in healthy donors (TCRdb year 2017). Context from the whole study: According to an earlier analysis of 450 to 650 of the donors, roughly 180 million T cells yielded 120 million or so unique TCR beta sequences and approximately 300 Gb of sequence data. Roughly 300 gigabases of sequencing data and 78 million or so unique TCR sequences were included in an early release covering 550 to 650 HLA-typed donors. Of the 350 to 450 genotyped donors, about 84% fell in the genetic ancestry cluster associated with self-reported Caucasian donors. The study was designed to test whether signatures of past pathogen exposure could be identified by cataloging public T cell receptors. Using immunosequencing, the study profiled T cell repertoires from some 670 subjects and related those repertoires to cytomegalovirus serostatus. A separate validation cohort of roughly 120 different subjects was used in addition to the roughly 670-subject first cohort. High-throughput TCR immunosequencing, statistical association of individual TCRs with disease status, and machine learning were combined to predict cytomegalovirus infection status. To study patterns of TCR occurrence, a later analysis re-analyzed previously published TCR beta repertoires from several hundred donors and added high-resolution HLA genotyping. The later analysis used no new phenotypic data to find candidate immune exposures, relying instead on TCR beta sequences and their occurrence across donors. An earlier analysis of several hundred of the donors applied high-throughput TCR beta sequencing to assess whether each TCR beta V gene segment acted as functional or pseudogenic. Alongside the repertoire data, information on donor age, sex, ethnicity and CMV serostatus was compiled. A later genetic analysis took genome-wide SNP genotypes for about 55% of the 666 donors and used that subset as a discovery cohort. Every repertoire in the discovery cohort had been generated on one and the same sequencing platform. HLA typing covered class I and class II loci at four-digit resolution. The number of donors typed differed by locus, with about 620-630 for A, B, C, DRB1 and DQB1, 522 for DQA1, 606 for DPA1, and some 440 for DPB1. Four or five DR-DQ haplotypes were handled as single units for association and clustering, since linkage in the cohort was strong. Among some 400 genotyped donors of the cohort, an average of roughly 230,000 unique TCR beta nucleotide sequences was sequenced per donor, of which roughly 17% were non-productive.

V and J lose 4 bases and 7 bases, and a span of 12 bases separates them. According to the germline V gene, CDR1 reads SGHRS and CDR2 reads YFSETQ. The CDR3 starts with the cysteine, ends with the phenylalanine, and has 12 residues. Only the CDR3 region is kept as DNA, spanning 36 bases read in frame from base 1. The paper's findings and limits, for the study overall: Linkage disequilibrium might explain the correlated functional status among segregating V segments, but an unknown experimental factor could not be excluded. It was suggested by the authors that the approach could potentially be generalized to other disease states and immunological phenotypes. In an earlier analysis of more than 450 of the donors, most TCR beta V segments were observed in productive rearrangements about 87% or about 30% of the time, broadly matching IMGT annotations. In vitro tests confirmed that a few of the cytomegalovirus-associated TCR beta chains recognize cytomegalovirus antigens. In the study, about 150 TCR beta chains were listed as associated with cytomegalovirus. An association between a missense DCLRE1C variant and V-gene and J-gene trimming of TCR beta chains was found in a later genetic analysis and replicated in an independent cohort. A later analysis associated 16,951 TCR beta sequences with specific HLA alleles at a false discovery rate of 0.05. The cohort was sequenced for TCR beta chains only, and without alpha or paired-chain data the features that could be detected were limited. For the cohort, immune exposure information was limited to CMV serostatus. The classifier was reported to diagnose cytomegalovirus status with high specificity and sensitivity in both the original and validation cohorts. A further reported finding was that TCR beta sequences accurately predicted the HLA-A and HLA-B alleles for most subjects in the first cohort. Sequencing depth was assumed to be roughly uniform across donors in the presence/absence analyses, though that assumption may not hold. Because HLA typing was unavailable for some donors at each locus, only the typed subset was used in association tests. Several of the top co-occurrence clusters appeared to be linked to parvovirus B19, influenza, CMV and Epstein-Barr virus, according to a later analysis. In a later analysis, the rate of TCR association differed among HLA loci, with DRB1 alleles having the most associated TCRs and HLA-C alleles having the fewest. The sequencing pipeline was judged likely to have produced a cluster of highly shared sequence variants as a technical artifact. Compared with the roughly 700-donor mean, donors in an Asian-associated ancestry cluster had fewer N-insertions in productive TCRs, according to a later genetic analysis. Most TCR sequences were observed very rarely across donors, whereas some public TCRs were present in many individuals. Strong co-occurrence of HLA alleles, especially DR and DQ, made assigning TCR associations to individual alleles difficult. Some IMGT-functional V segments, including TRBV6-2 and TRBV6-3, could not be distinguished by the 87-base-pair reads and were therefore excluded. Compared with equally common non-associated chains, HLA-associated TCR beta chains in a later analysis were more clonally expanded and had lower generation probabilities. Most CMV-associated TCR beta chains appeared to be HLA-restricted in a later analysis, and the HLA associations seemed to be driven largely by CMV exposure. Some 15 rarely observed V segments, including chromosome 9 orphons, were excluded from the earlier analysis of several hundred of the donors because counts were too low.

The receptor library was made with the immunoSEQ multiplex PCR assay. For the multiplex PCR, a mixture combining 60 forward primers for TCR Vbeta segments and 13 reverse primers for TCR Jbeta segments was used. Amplification of the CDR3 region of rearranged TCR beta genes was performed with a multiplex PCR assay on genomic DNA. On the Illumina HiSeq System, the amplified TCR beta libraries were sequenced as 87-base-pair reads. The original pipeline was this. In a later analysis, some 80 million unique TCR beta chains were counted across the 690 or so repertoires, and approximately 9.9 million of these chains were shared by at least two donors. A nearest-neighbor algorithm error-corrected the raw reads and collapsed the reads into unique sequences, merging closely related sequences to remove PCR and sequencing errors. V, D and J gene segments were assigned by aligning CDR3 sequences to IMGT reference sequences. For a sequence to be retained, at least a six-nucleotide match to both a V gene segment and a J gene segment was required. A rearrangement counted as productive if the CDR3 had no stop codons and remained in frame with V and J, and every other rearrangement counted as non-productive. Following IMGT convention, CDR3 was defined as the stretch from the second conserved V-encoded cysteine up to the conserved J-encoded phenylalanine. In an earlier analysis of 550 to 650 of the donors, sequences lacking an unambiguous match to a single V gene segment were excluded. An earlier analysis of a few hundred of the donors called V segments functional above 56.7% productive rearrangements and segregating when the between-donor standard deviation exceeded 5%. A statistical classification framework was built for diagnosing cytomegalovirus status from the catalog of TCR beta chain sequences. A later analysis assigned V and J genes by comparing TCR nucleotide sequences with IMGT/GENE-DB human TR gene sequences. In a later analysis, CDR3 sequences and most-parsimonious VDJ recombination scenarios were assigned using the TCRdist pipeline. In a later analysis, each TCR beta chain was defined by its CDR3 amino acid sequence together with its V-gene family, and reads lacking a unique V-gene family were excluded. To address suspected cross-contamination and a sequencing artifact, a later analysis removed several hundred highly shared, low-generation-probability nucleotide sequences. For each public chain, a later analysis derived a clonal expansion index from normalized ranks of inferred template counts within each repertoire. In a later analysis, generation probabilities were computed using a VDJ recombination model fitted to out-of-frame rearrangements, and the results were checked against IGoR. Hypergeometric tests were used in a later analysis to score TCR-TCR, TCR-HLA and TCR-CMV co-occurrence, with a repertoire-size bias correction applied to the TCR pairs. In a later analysis, false discovery rates were estimated by permuting HLA or CMV assignments 20 times. In a later analysis, co-occurring TCRs were grouped using DBSCAN, with TCRdist sequence similarity added in when clustering inside HLA-allele-positive subsets. Repertoires with fewer than 30,000 or more than 120,000 public chains, plus five repertoires with anomalous nucleotide sharing, were excluded from co-occurrence clustering. TCRdb's version of the immuneACCESS table is confined to in-frame rearrangements and falls short of the full clone set. An unresolved V gene accounts for under half of the shortfall where checked; the remainder is of unknown origin. The V and J calls and clone size are taken from that table; D and trimming were inferred from the DNA. This sample is represented by under 90,000 clones; roughly 67% of them were singletons. 6.5% to 8% of the sample is in the top ten clones.

Worth noting for this clone: This clone's antigen is unknown. No qualities accompany the bases; no much larger clone lies one base away.

The cohort was made up of 666 healthy bone marrow donors. At the time of sampling, all cohort members were nominally healthy, though unrecorded immune exposures were likely present. The donor was CMV seropositive and belonged to the group of 250 to 300 seropositive cohort members. A peripheral blood sample was collected from each donor, and TCR beta sequencing was performed on peripheral blood mononuclear cells. Genomic DNA extraction from the blood cell samples was performed with the Qiagen DNeasy Blood Extraction Kit. This chain joins TRBV5-1 to TRBJ2-7; a tentative D match to TRBD2 spans 5 bases. This clonotype was obtained from a middle-aged man in good health and CMV-seropositive. Sequenced sample: PBMCs. The CDR3 protein: CASSEGRDEQYF. The DNA sequence is given as TGCGCCAGCAGCGAAGGCCGGGATGAGCAGTACTTC.